What follows are 12 T cell receptor beta chains derived from one specimen sequenced in a study of identical twins. Via MiXCR, TCRdb re-called the 5' RACE reads, giving one row per CDR3 protein. The table has some 200,000 distinct CDR3 sequences, more than 6.5% seen once. The sample was also linked to a second study, of yellow fever vaccine responses in identical twins.

The sample was memory (CD45RO+) T cells sorted from blood. The receptors here all came from a young woman in good health.

This clonotype has a handful of counts. V gene TRBV3-1 combines with J gene TRBJ2-7; no reliable D call. Germline V lookup: CDR1 LGHDT, CDR2 YNNKEL (reference sequence). This CDR3 comprises 11 residues. Trimming stripped 8 bases from V and 4 bases from J, with 9 bases between. The CDR3 DNA reads TGTGCCAGCTCCCGAGTATACGAGCAGTACTTC. As protein: CASSRVYEQYF.

This clonotype was recorded a few times. The chain carries TRBV20-1 and TRBJ2-7; no clear D. Trimming cost V 0 bases and J 1 base, with 13 bases left between them. CDR1 and CDR2 from the germline V gene are DFQATT and SNEGSKA (reference sequence). The CDR3 consists of 15 residues. CDR3 in DNA: TGCAGTGCTAGAGATTATTTGCGAGGATCCTACGAGCAGTACTTC. Protein sequence: CSARDYLRGSYEQYF.

This clonotype was counted many times. The rearrangement uses TRBV12-3 or TRBV12-4 and TRBJ1-5; D gene ambiguous. The CDR3 sequence is 12 residues long. V was cut by 1 base and J by 6 bases, with 4 bases left in between. The CDR3 nucleotides read TGTGCCAGCAGTTTAGTGGCTCAGCCCCAGCATTTT. Its protein product is CASSLVAQPQHF.

This clonotype was detected ten times or more. The chain joins TRBV29-1 to TRBJ2-4; D is perhaps TRBD1 (6 bases). Germline V CDR1 and CDR2: SQVTM, ANQGSEA. V was trimmed by 4 bases and J by 0 bases, leaving 10 bases between them. The CDR3 has 14 amino acids. CDR3 bases: TGCAGCGTTGCACAGGGCCTAGCCAAAAACATTCAGTACTTC. It yields the protein CSVAQGLAKNIQYF.

This clonotype appeared many times. The chain links TRBV7-6 to TRBJ2-3, with 7 bases that match TRBD2. Germline assignment: CDR1 SGHVS and CDR2 FNYEAQ. With 5 bases clipped from V and 3 bases from J, the junction kept 2 bases outside the gene matches. There are 13 residues in the CDR3. The CDR3 coding sequence is TGTGCCAGCAGCAGACTAGCAACAGATACGCAGTATTTT. This encodes CASSRLATDTQYF.

This clonotype was found a few times. This chain uses TRBV11-2 with TRBJ2-3; TRBD1 might be the D (7 bases). This CDR3 spans 14 amino acids. V lost 5 bases to trimming and J lost 6 bases, with 15 bases between them. Germline CDR1 is SGHAT and CDR2 is FQNNGV. The CDR3 sequence: CASSVRGVVDTQYF. The CDR3 DNA is TGTGCCAGCAGCGTCAGGGGGGTTGTGGATACGCAGTATTTT.

This clonotype was recorded at least ten times. The rearrangement joins TRBV12-3 or TRBV12-4 to TRBJ1-6, with unresolved D. CDR3 length equals 12 residues. Trimming removed 4 bases from V and 9 bases from J, with 7 bases in between. The CDR3 sequence is CASSSATSPLHF. The CDR3 nucleotides read TGTGCCAGCAGTTCGGCGACTTCACCCCTCCACTTT.

This clonotype was counted a few times. The CDR3 here is CASSQKSGGWETQYF. In DNA, the CDR3 is TGTGCCAGCAGCCAAAAAAGCGGGGGTTGGGAGACCCAGTACTTC. The chain links TRBV3-1 to TRBJ2-5, with 8 bases fitting TRBD2. The CDR3 totals 15 residues. The germline V gene encodes CDR1 LGHDT and CDR2 YNNKEL (reference sequence). The J segment lost 5 bases and the V segment lost 2 bases, leaving 7 bases of the junction unmatched.

This clonotype came up many times. The CDR3 coding sequence is TGTGCCAGCAGTTTCGGGTCGGCGGGGACCGCTACGGAGCAGTACTTC. Amino acids: CASSFGSAGTATEQYF. The V and J genes are TRBV28 and TRBJ2-7, with D tentatively TRBD2 (6 bases). CDR1 and CDR2 from the germline V gene are MDHEN and SYDVKM. V lost 3 bases and J 7 bases, leaving 22 bases between the germline ends. The CDR3 consists of 16 residues.

The chain recombines TRBV20-1 with TRBJ2-4; 11 bases match TRBD2. The CDR3 contains 15 residues. J lost 3 bases, V lost 6 bases, and 7 bases had no gene match. Germline assignment: CDR1 DFQATT and CDR2 SNEGSKA (reference sequence). In DNA, the CDR3 is TGCAGTGCAGAATCACTAGCGGGGGACAAAAACATTCAGTACTTC. Translated, it gives CSAESLAGDKNIQYF.

The chain recombines TRBV7-2 with TRBJ2-3; TRBD2 matches at 10 bases. Trimming cost V 2 bases and J 3 bases; bases outside gene matches: 5. In germline, CDR1 is SGHTA, CDR2 FQGNSA. This CDR3 region has 16 residues. The CDR3 DNA reads as TGTGCCAGCAGCTTAAAGCGGGGGGGCGGGACAGATACGCAGTATTTT. It codes for CASSLKRGGGTDTQYF. The full variable domain, completed using reference TRBV7-2 and TRBJ2-3, is GAGVSQSPSNKVTEKGKDVELRCDPISGHTALYWYRQSLGQGLEFLIYFQGNSAPDKSGLPSDRFSAERTGGSVSTLTIQRTQQEDSAVYLCASSLKRGGGTDTQYFGPGTRLTVL.

This clonotype was seen a handful of times. The DNA of the CDR3 is TGTGCCAGCAGCTTAGCCAGTCCTAAAAACATTCAGTACTTC. It is translated as CASSLASPKNIQYF. V usage is TRBV11-2 and J usage is TRBJ2-4; D not certain. There are 14 residues in the CDR3. The germline CDR1 and CDR2 sequences are SGHAT and FQNNGV. V lost 1 base, J lost 4 bases, and 8 bases lay in between.